This TCR beta chain comes out of a study of blood T cell repertoires in COVID-19. Whole-study context: PBMCs, B-cell-depleted T cells, or T cells provided the cDNA or gDNA that made up the material.

Original processing methods: Amplification from reference gene primers served as the basis for estimated nucleated cell counts. Assay: immunoSEQ multiplex PCR; the TCRdb copy retains only in-frame clones and omits some. V, J and clone size are taken as reported in that table, and D and trimming were inferred from the DNA itself. The sample consists of about 140,000 clones, 85% to 90% of them appearing once. The CDR3 runs to 18 residues. After removal of 4 bases from V and 0 bases from J, the junction contained 12 bases not matched to a gene. Germline-derived CDR1 and CDR2 are LNHDA and SQIVND (reference sequence).

Sequenced material: peripheral blood. The chain couples TRBV19 to TRBJ1-5; the match to TRBD1 covers 7 bases. The sequence was collected from a woman older than 75 with acute or convalescent COVID-19. This chain's CDR3 is CASSKTGGQAYSNQPQHF. The DNA for the CDR3 is TGTGCCAGTAGTAAAACCGGTGGACAGGCCTATAGCAATCAGCCCCAGCATTTT.